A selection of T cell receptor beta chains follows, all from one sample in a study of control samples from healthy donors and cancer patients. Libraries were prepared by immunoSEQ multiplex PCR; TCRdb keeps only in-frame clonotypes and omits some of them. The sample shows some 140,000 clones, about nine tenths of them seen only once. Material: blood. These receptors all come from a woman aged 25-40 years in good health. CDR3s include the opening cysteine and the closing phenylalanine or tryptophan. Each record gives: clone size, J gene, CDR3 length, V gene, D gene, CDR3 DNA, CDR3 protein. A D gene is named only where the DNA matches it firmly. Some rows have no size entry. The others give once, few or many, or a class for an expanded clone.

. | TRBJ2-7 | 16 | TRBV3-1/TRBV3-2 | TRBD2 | TGTGCCAGCAGCCAAGAAAGCGGCGGGAGAGGCTACGAGCAGTACTTC | CASSQESGGRGYEQYF
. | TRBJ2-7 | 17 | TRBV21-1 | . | TGTGCCAGCAGCATGACTGGGGTCGGGGCGCAGAACTACGAGCAGTACTTC | CASSMTGVGAQNYEQYF
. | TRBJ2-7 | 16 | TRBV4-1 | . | TGCGCCAGCAGCCAAGTACTCGGGCAGGGGTTTTTCGAGCAGTACTTC | CASSQVLGQGFFEQYF
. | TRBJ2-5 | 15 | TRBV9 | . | TGTGCCAGCAGCGGGCCGACTAGTGTGCAAGAGACCCAGTACTTC | CASSGPTSVQETQYF
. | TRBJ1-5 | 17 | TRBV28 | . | TGTGCCAGCAGTTTGGGTAGGGGCAGGAGACTCTTAGGGCCCCAGCATTTT | CASSLGRGRRLLGPQHF
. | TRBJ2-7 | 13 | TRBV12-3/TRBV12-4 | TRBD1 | TGTGCCAGCAGACACAGGGGGGCCTACGAGCAGTACTTC | CASRHRGAYEQYF
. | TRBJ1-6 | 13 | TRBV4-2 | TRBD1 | TGTGCCAGCAGGGACAGGGGGCGTTCACCCCTCCACTTT | CASRDRGRSPLHF
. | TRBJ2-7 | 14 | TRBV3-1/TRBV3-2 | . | TGTGCCAGCAGCCAAGACTCTAGTTTCTACGAGCAGTACTTC | CASSQDSSFYEQYF
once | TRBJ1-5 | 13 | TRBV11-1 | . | TGTGCCAGCAGCTTAGGGCAGCATCAGCCCCAGCATTTT | CASSLGQHQPQHF
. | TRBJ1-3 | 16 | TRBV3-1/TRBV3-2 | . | TGTGCCAGCAGCCTATACCCAGGGACCGACGGAAACACCATATATTTT | CASSLYPGTDGNTIYF
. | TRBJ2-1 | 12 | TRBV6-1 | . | TGTGCCAGCAGTGAATTTTCAAATGAGCAGTTCTTC | CASSEFSNEQFF
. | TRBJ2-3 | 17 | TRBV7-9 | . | TGTGCCAGCAGCTCCCCCGGGTGGGCCTGGGGCACAGATACGCAGTATTTT | CASSSPGWAWGTDTQYF
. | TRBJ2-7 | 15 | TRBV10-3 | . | TGTGCCATCAGAGATCGGGTCGGGGCGCACTACGAGCAGTACTTC | CAIRDRVGAHYEQYF
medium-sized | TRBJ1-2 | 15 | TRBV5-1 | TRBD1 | TGCGCCAGCAGCCCCGGACAGGCCCTGCTCTATGGCTACACCTTC | CASSPGQALLYGYTF
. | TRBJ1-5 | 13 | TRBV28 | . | TGTGCCAGCGAAGAACAGGGAGGACAGCCCCAGCATTTT | CASEEQGGQPQHF
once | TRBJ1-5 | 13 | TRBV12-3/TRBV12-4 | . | TGTGCCAGCAGTTTAGATGAGAATCAGCCCCAGCATTTT | CASSLDENQPQHF
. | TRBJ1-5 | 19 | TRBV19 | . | TGTGCCAGTAGTAGATGGAGCACAGGGCTACGGGATAGCAATCAGCCCCAGCATTTT | CASSRWSTGLRDSNQPQHF
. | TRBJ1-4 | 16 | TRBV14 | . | TGTGCCAGCAGCCAAGATCTTGGGACACCGAATGAAAAACTGTTTTTT | CASSQDLGTPNEKLFF
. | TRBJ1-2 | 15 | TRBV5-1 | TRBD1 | TGCGCCAGCAGCTATGGACAGGGGGCAGGCTATGGCTACACCTTC | CASSYGQGAGYGYTF
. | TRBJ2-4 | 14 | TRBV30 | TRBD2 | TGTGCCTGGAGTGTAGGGCTAGCGGGAGGGCAATTGTACTTC | CAWSVGLAGGQLYF
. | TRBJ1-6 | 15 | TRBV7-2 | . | TGTGCCAGCAGCCCGAGATCCACCTATAATTCACCCCTCCACTTT | CASSPRSTYNSPLHF
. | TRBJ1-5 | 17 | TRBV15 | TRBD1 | TGTGCCACCAGCAGACCCCCCGGACAGGGTAGCAATCAGCCCCAGCATTTT | CATSRPPGQGSNQPQHF
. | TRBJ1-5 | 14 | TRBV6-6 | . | TGTGCCAGCAGTTACAGGGCGGGCAATCAGCCCCAGCATTTT | CASSYRAGNQPQHF
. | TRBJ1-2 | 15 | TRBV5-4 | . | TGTGCCAGCAGCTTGGCCCAGGGTTCGGGCTATGGCTACACCTTC | CASSLAQGSGYGYTF
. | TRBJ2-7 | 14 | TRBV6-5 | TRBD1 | TGTGCCAGCAGTTACGGGACAGGGTCCAACGAGCAGTACTTC | CASSYGTGSNEQYF
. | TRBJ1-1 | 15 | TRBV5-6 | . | TGTGCCAGCAGCTTGGGGGGGCTGGGGAACACTGAAGCTTTCTTT | CASSLGGLGNTEAFF
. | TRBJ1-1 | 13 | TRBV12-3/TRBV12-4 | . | TGTGCCAGCAGCCTTACAGGGAGCACTGAAGCTTTCTTT | CASSLTGSTEAFF
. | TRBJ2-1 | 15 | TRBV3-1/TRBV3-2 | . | TGTGCCAGCAGCCCACGACTTCGTCTACAAGATGAGCAGTTCTTC | CASSPRLRLQDEQFF
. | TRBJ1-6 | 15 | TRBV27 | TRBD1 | TGTGCCAGCAGTTCATCGGGACAGCCAGATTCACCCCTCCACTTT | CASSSSGQPDSPLHF
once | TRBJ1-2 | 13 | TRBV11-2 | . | TGTGCCAGCAGCTCTACTATTAACTATGGCTACACCTTC | CASSSTINYGYTF